This TCR beta chain was recovered during a study of regulatory T cells in long-lasting Graves disease. Concerning this clonotype itself: Just one base apart from a much larger clone, this may be a read error.

Documented time point: newly diagnosed GD, antithyroid drugs for less than 3 months. PBMCs provided the RNA from which the TCR library was made. In each case, Graves' disease was diagnosed per American Thyroid Association guidelines. Researchers made TCR beta libraries by using iRepertoire HTBI primers and running Arm-PCR on CDR3 regions. TCRdb reprocessed the multiplex PCR reads with MiXCR, giving one entry per CDR3 protein. The data show 560,000 or so distinct CDR3 sequences, with more than 15% seen just once and approximately 12% held by the top ten. The same data also went into a second study, on T cells in Graves' hyperthyroidism and ophthalmopathy. That work adds: Researchers ran a first-round RT-PCR on the TCR CDR3 using the HTBI primer set.

Specimen: peripheral blood mononuclear cells (PBMCs), collected at new diagnosis, from a patient treated with antithyroid drugs. This TCR was recovered from a man aged 18 to 30 with Graves disease.

CDR3 nucleotides: TGTGCCAGCAGTTCAAGTGGCTATGGCTACACCTTC. It encodes CASSSSGYGYTF. This sequence joins TRBV7-9 and TRBJ1-2, with D unresolved. In germline, CDR1 is SEHNR, CDR2 FQNEAQ (reference sequence). The V gene lost 6 bases and the J gene lost 4 bases, with 9 bases spanning the gap. CDR3 size: 12 residues.